This passage covers 21 T cell receptor beta chains from one sample sequenced in a study of read filtering for tumor transcriptome and immune sequencing. From roughly 390 ng of RNA, a library with molecular barcoded alpha/delta and beta/gamma adaptors was made. TCRdb reprocessed the reads via MiXCR and lists one record per CDR3 protein. The sample comprises roughly 38,000 distinct CDR3 sequences, 14% of which are singletons, and 6% to 8% rests with the top ten. Input material: a population of CD138-negative cells sorted from bone marrow. These receptors all come from a donor at least 40 years old with multiple myeloma.

This clonotype occurred many times. The J gene is TRBJ1-5, the V gene TRBV18, with a possible D match to TRBD1 (5 bases). The germline V gene has CDR1 KGHSH and CDR2 LQKENI. The CDR3 length is 14 residues. The ends were cut back, 6 bases at V and 3 bases at J, with 12 bases in the middle. The DNA for the CDR3 is TGTGCCAGCTCCCGGGACGGTTACAATCAGCCCCAGCATTTT. Residues: CASSRDGYNQPQHF. Combining the CDR3 with reference TRBV18 and TRBJ1-5 gives the whole variable domain NAGVMQNPRHLVRRRGQEARLRCSPMKGHSHVYWYRQLPEEGLKFMVYLQKENIIDESGMPKERFSAEFPKEGPSILRIQQVVRGDSAAYFCASSRDGYNQPQHFGDGTRLSIL.

This clonotype was found many times. This chain uses TRBV20-1 with TRBJ1-1; tentatively, D is TRBD1 (5 bases). This CDR3 contains 14 residues. Germline lookup yields CDR1 DFQATT and CDR2 SNEGSKA (reference sequence). V lost 5 bases, J lost 0 bases, and 13 bases lay in between. CDR3: CSAPSPGLNTEAFF. In DNA form, the CDR3 reads TGCAGTGCTCCCTCCCCAGGGCTGAACACTGAAGCTTTCTTT.

This clonotype was found many times. The chain is built from TRBV5-4 and TRBJ1-5, with TRBD1 as a possible D gene (5 bases). Germline V gene data show CDR1 as SGHNT and CDR2 as YYREEE (reference sequence). V lost 6 bases to trimming and J lost 6 bases, with 19 bases between them. This CDR3 spans 15 amino acids. The CDR3 reads CASNWWRTKVQPQHF. Written as DNA, the CDR3 is TGTGCCAGCAACTGGTGGAGGACAAAGGTTCAGCCCCAGCATTTT.

This clonotype was observed at least ten times. The chain is built from TRBV28 and TRBJ1-5, with D maybe TRBD1 (6 bases). The germline V and J ends were trimmed by 4 bases and 7 bases, with 14 bases remaining between them. This CDR3 region has 14 residues. Per the germline V gene, CDR1 is MDHEN and CDR2 is SYDVKM. The CDR3 is CASSSLDRGQPQHF. CDR3 bases: TGTGCCAGCAGTTCCTTGGACAGAGGCCAGCCCCAGCATTTT.

This clonotype was observed many times. This chain connects TRBV12-3 or TRBV12-4 to TRBJ1-6, with D unclear. CDR3 length: 16 residues. V lost 2 bases to trimming and J lost 4 bases, with 12 bases between them. The CDR3 reads CASSLMSTGYNSPLHF. DNA for the CDR3: TGTGCCAGCAGTTTAATGTCGACGGGGTATAATTCACCCCTCCACTTT.

This clonotype was seen at least ten times. The V call is TRBV7-8, the J call TRBJ1-1; possibly TRBD1 for D (5 bases). Looked up from germline, CDR1 is SGHVS and CDR2 is FQNEAQ. V dropped 1 base and J dropped 7 bases, with 10 bases sitting between them. The CDR3 covers 13 residues. CDR3 sequence (DNA): TGTGCCAGCAGCTTAGTGGCTGGGGGTGAAGCTTTCTTT. Its translation: CASSLVAGGEAFF. Full variable domain (remainder filled in from reference TRBV7-8 and TRBJ1-1): GAGVSQSPRYKVAKRGQDVALRCDPISGHVSLFWYQQALGQGPEFLTYFQNEAQLDKSGLPSDRFFAERPEGSVSTLKIQRTQQEDSAVYLCASSLVAGGEAFFGQGTRLTVV.

In this sample, this clonotype turned up many times. The chain carries TRBV5-1 and TRBJ2-3; tentative D call: TRBD2 (5 bases). Trimming removed 1 base at V and 0 bases at J, with 9 bases between. This CDR3 is built from 15 residues. From germline, CDR1 is SGHRS and CDR2 YFSETQ. CDR3 residues: CASSLSLASTDTQYF. The DNA for the CDR3 is TGCGCCAGCAGCTTGAGTCTAGCTAGCACAGATACGCAGTATTTT. The full variable domain, in which reference TRBV5-1 and TRBJ2-3 provide the parts outside the CDR3, is KAGVTQTPRYLIKTRGQQVTLSCSPISGHRSVSWYQQTPGQGLQFLFEYFSETQRNKGNFPGRFSGRQFSNSRSEMNVSTLELGDSALYLCASSLSLASTDTQYFGPGTRLTVL.

The table lists this clonotype with many counts. The chain links TRBV4-1 to TRBJ2-5; 9 positions agree with TRBD2. The trim removed 0 bases at V and 7 bases at J, leaving 15 bases unmatched. The CDR3 length is 18 residues. The germline V gene has CDR1 MGHRA and CDR2 YSYEKL. The CDR3 nucleotides read TGCGCCAGCAGCCAAGATTTTCCAGCGGGGGGCGACCTGGGGACCCAGTACTTC. It encodes CASSQDFPAGGDLGTQYF.

The chain combines TRBV29-1 with TRBJ1-1, with no clear D. This CDR3 region has 15 residues. The V gene lost 3 bases and the J gene lost 1 base, with 15 bases spanning the gap. CDR1 and CDR2 from the germline V gene are SQVTM and ANQGSEA. The CDR3 region is CSVDFWGWENTEAFF. CDR3 in DNA: TGCAGCGTTGATTTTTGGGGATGGGAGAACACTGAAGCTTTCTTT.

This clonotype was seen repeatedly, ten times or more. The CDR3 ends on some other residue instead of the conserved phenylalanine or tryptophan, so this is likely a read error. No DNA is shown, since the ends of the CDR3 on it are uncertain; the CDR3 is the one TCRdb lists. This rearrangement joins TRBV6-4 to TRBJ2-3; TRBD2 is taken as the D call from the table, unchecked against the DNA. CDR1 is MRHNA and CDR2 is SNTAGT in the germline V gene. The CDR3 has 13 residues if both end residues are counted. Here the CDR3 reads CASSEGLGSRRNR.

At least ten counts were recorded for this clonotype. The chain is built from TRBV20-1 and TRBJ1-1; 9 bases agree with TRBD1. This CDR3 is built from 14 residues. CDR1 DFQATT and CDR2 SNEGSKA come from the germline V gene (reference sequence). The trim removed 6 bases at V and 3 bases at J, leaving 8 bases unmatched. Here the CDR3 DNA reads TGCAGTGCAAACAGGGGGCGGGTGGACACTGAAGCTTTCTTT. The encoded protein is CSANRGRVDTEAFF.

In this sample, this clonotype turned up many times. The chain couples TRBV7-3 to TRBJ2-2, with TRBD2 matching over 8 bases. The CDR3 spans 15 residues. The J segment lost 5 bases and the V segment lost 5 bases, leaving 7 bases of the junction unmatched. Germline values: CDR1 SGHTA, CDR2 FQGTGA. In DNA form, the CDR3 reads TGTGCCAGCAGCACAAGCGGGAGAAATACCGGGGAGCTGTTTTTT. Protein product: CASSTSGRNTGELFF.

This clonotype was counted a few times. One base separates it from a far larger clone, so it is likely a read error. The rearrangement uses TRBV3-2 and TRBJ2-2; the D segment call TRBD1 is taken from the table without a DNA check. TRBV3-2 is tagged as a pseudogene. This CDR3 spans 15 amino acids. In nucleotides, the CDR3 is TGTGCCAGCAGCCCCCGGACAAGGGCAGGCGGGGAGCTGTTTTTT. Its protein is CASSPRTRAGGELFF.

This clonotype was recorded many times. The rearrangement uses TRBV20-1 and TRBJ2-7; 11 bases match TRBD2. In germline, CDR1 is DFQATT, CDR2 SNEGSKA (reference sequence). Germline trimming cut 3 bases from V and 2 bases from J; bases unmatched to any gene: 9. This CDR3 is built from 16 residues. The CDR3: CSARRASGGTPYEQYF. In DNA, the CDR3 is TGCAGTGCTAGGCGGGCTAGCGGGGGGACCCCCTACGAGCAGTACTTC.

This clonotype was found many times. The rearrangement joins TRBV4-1 to TRBJ2-3; 10 bases agree with TRBD2. The ends lost 3 bases at V and 2 bases at J; junction bases unmatched: 5. Germline-derived CDR1 and CDR2 are MGHRA and YSYEKL. The CDR3 is 16 residues long. CDR3 in DNA: TGCGCCAGCAGCCAGTGGACTAGCGGAAACACAGATACGCAGTATTTT. Amino acids: CASSQWTSGNTDTQYF.

This clonotype was found many times. This chain uses TRBV3-1 with TRBJ2-3; 12 bases agree with TRBD2. V dropped 3 bases and J dropped 2; count of bases not matched to a gene: 3. Germline V gene data show CDR1 as LGHDT and CDR2 as YNNKEL (reference sequence). The CDR3 is 16 amino acids. CDR3 loop: CASSHGLAGPTDTQYF. In nucleotides, the CDR3 is TGTGCCAGCAGCCACGGACTAGCGGGACCCACAGATACGCAGTATTTT.

By share, this clonotype counts as medium-sized (0.01 to 0.1%). The chain combines TRBV2 with TRBJ1-5; D uncertain. The V end was cut by 0 bases, the J end by 2 bases, with 5 bases between. Germline values: CDR1 SNHLY, CDR2 FYNNEI. This CDR3 contains 14 residues. This chain's CDR3 is CASSEALGNQPQHF. CDR3 coding DNA: TGTGCCAGCAGTGAAGCGCTTGGCAATCAGCCCCAGCATTTT. Drawing the rest from reference TRBV2 and TRBJ1-5, the complete variable domain is EPEVTQTPSHQVTQMGQEVILRCVPISNHLYFYWYRQILGQKVEFLVSFYNNEISEKSEIFDDQFSVERPDGSNFTLKIRSTKLEDSAMYFCASSEALGNQPQHFGDGTRLSIL.

This clonotype has ten or more counts. In nucleotides, the CDR3 is TGCAGTGCCAGCATAGGGTCTGGAAACACCATATATTTT. This translates into CSASIGSGNTIYF. This chain uses TRBV20-1 with TRBJ1-3; D is uncertain. Between the trimmed V and J ends, which lost 6 bases and 1 base, there was a span of 10 bases. CDR3 length: 13 amino acids. From germline, CDR1 is DFQATT and CDR2 SNEGSKA (reference sequence).

This clonotype occurred many times. V gene TRBV3-1 combines with J gene TRBJ1-1, with 9 bases lining up with TRBD1. The CDR3 length is 14 residues. The V segment lost 7 bases and the J segment 10 bases; nucleotides outside the gene matches: 13. Germline CDR1 is LGHDT and CDR2 is YNNKEL (reference sequence). The CDR3 coding sequence is TGTGCCAGCACCCAGGGACAGGGCAAAGCTCGAGCTTTCTTT. Protein sequence: CASTQGQGKARAFF.

This clonotype was counted at least ten times. The rearrangement joins TRBV18 to TRBJ1-5; 7 nucleotides match TRBD1. There are 14 residues in the CDR3. CDR1 and CDR2 from the germline V gene are KGHSH and LQKENI. V was clipped by 6 bases and J by 8 bases; unmatched bases: 10. DNA for the CDR3: TGTGCCAGCTCGCTAGGGAGGGGGCAAGAGCCCCAGCATTTT. It is translated as CASSLGRGQEPQHF.

In this sample, this clonotype turned up many times. The chain has TRBV7-2 and TRBJ2-1; D gene unclear. The CDR3 has 14 amino acids. The V gene lost 1 base and the J gene lost 2 bases, with 6 bases spanning the gap. CDR1 is SGHTA, CDR2 FQGNSA, per germline. CDR3 protein: CASSLGLAYNEQFF. CDR3 coding DNA: TGTGCCAGCAGCTTAGGATTGGCCTACAATGAGCAGTTCTTC. Full variable domain (remainder filled in from reference TRBV7-2 and TRBJ2-1): GAGVSQSPSNKVTEKGKDVELRCDPISGHTALYWYRQSLGQGLEFLIYFQGNSAPDKSGLPSDRFSAERTGGSVSTLTIQRTQQEDSAVYLCASSLGLAYNEQFFGPGTRLTVL.